This T cell receptor beta chain came from a study of blood T cell repertoires in COVID-19. At the level of the study: PBMCs, B-cell-depleted T cells, or T cells provided the cDNA or gDNA that made up the material.

Original methodology: Amplification with reference gene primers provided the estimates of nucleated cell counts. The assay was immunoSEQ multiplex PCR, and TCRdb's table has in-frame clones only and misses some. V and J calls and clone size are copied from that table; D and trimming were computed from the DNA. Counted here are a few hundred thousand clones, 82% occurring once; the ten biggest clones make up 3.1%. Trimming cost V 5 bases and J 8 bases; bases outside gene matches: 4. This CDR3 comprises 12 residues. J is TRBJ1-2 and V is TRBV12-3 or TRBV12-4, with 8 bases lining up with TRBD1. This TCR was sampled from a woman in her late teens or twenties with acute or convalescent COVID-19. Material: peripheral blood. CDR3 nucleotide sequence: TGTGCCAGCAGTCAGGGGGCCTTCGGCTACACCTTC. As protein: CASSQGAFGYTF.